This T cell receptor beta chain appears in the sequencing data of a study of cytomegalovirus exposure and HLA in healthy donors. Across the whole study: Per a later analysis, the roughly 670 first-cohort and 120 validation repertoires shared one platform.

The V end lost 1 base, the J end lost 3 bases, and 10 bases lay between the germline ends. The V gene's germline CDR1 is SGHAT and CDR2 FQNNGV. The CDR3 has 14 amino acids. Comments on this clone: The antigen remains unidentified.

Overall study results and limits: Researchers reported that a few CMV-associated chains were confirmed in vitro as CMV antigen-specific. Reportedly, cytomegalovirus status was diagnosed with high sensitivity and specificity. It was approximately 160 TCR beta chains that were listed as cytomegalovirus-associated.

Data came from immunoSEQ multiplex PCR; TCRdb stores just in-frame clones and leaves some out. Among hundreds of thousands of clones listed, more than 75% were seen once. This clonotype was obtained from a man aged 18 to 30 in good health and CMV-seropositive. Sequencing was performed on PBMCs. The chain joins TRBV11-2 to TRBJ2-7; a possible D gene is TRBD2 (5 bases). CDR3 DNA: TGTGCCAGCAGCTTAGTACTAGTTAACTACGAGCAGTACTTC. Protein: CASSLVLVNYEQYF.